These T cell receptor beta chains were read from a single sample in a study of cytomegalovirus exposure and HLA in healthy donors. Some clones are missing from TCRdb's copy, which holds only in-frame ones; the method was immunoSEQ multiplex PCR. Here the sample spans a few hundred thousand clones, over 80% being singletons. The sequenced sample was PBMCs. These receptors all stem from a woman between 18 and 29 years old in good health and CMV-seronegative. Each CDR3 is given with its conserved first and last residue. D genes are given only for firm matches. A row's size may be missing; if present it is once, few, many or a size class.

clone_size,j_call,v_call,d_call,cdr3_aa,cdr3_nt
.,TRBJ1-2,TRBV7-8,.,CASSHRAGGYGYTF,TGTGCCAGCAGCCATCGGGCAGGAGGCTATGGCTACACCTTC
.,TRBJ2-5,TRBV7-7,.,CASSLETGSGETQYF,TGTGCTAGCAGCTTGGAAACAGGGTCGGGAGAGACCCAGTACTTC
.,TRBJ2-1,TRBV10-2,.,CASKGATNYNEQFF,TGCGCCAGCAAAGGAGCAACAAACTACAATGAGCAGTTCTTC
.,TRBJ2-2,TRBV6-1,TRBD1,CASTGQGYTGELFF,TGTGCCAGCACGGGACAGGGGTACACCGGGGAGCTGTTTTTT
.,TRBJ2-1,TRBV11-2,TRBD2,CASSLDLAGGPVNEQFF,TGTGCCAGCAGCTTAGATCTAGCGGGAGGGCCGGTCAATGAGCAGTTCTTC
.,TRBJ2-1,TRBV11-2,TRBD2,CASTVRTSGSLNEQFF,TGTGCCAGCACCGTAAGGACTAGCGGGAGTCTCAATGAGCAGTTCTTC
.,TRBJ2-1,TRBV2,TRBD2,CASSAGTSEYNEQFF,TGTGCCAGCAGCGCCGGGACTAGCGAATACAATGAGCAGTTCTTC
.,TRBJ1-1,TRBV19,TRBD1,CASSVEDRGGTEAFF,TGTGCCAGTAGTGTCGAGGACAGGGGTGGCACTGAAGCTTTCTTT
.,TRBJ2-7,TRBV29-1,TRBD2,CSVVSGVIEQYF,TGCAGCGTTGTTAGCGGGGTTATCGAGCAGTACTTC
once,TRBJ1-1,TRBV5-1,TRBD1,CASSLAIGQGASTEAFF,TGCGCCAGCAGCTTGGCCATCGGACAGGGGGCTAGCACTGAAGCTTTCTTT
.,TRBJ2-3,TRBV11-2,TRBD2,CASSLGGRDRDTQYF,TGTGCCAGCAGCTTAGGCGGGAGGGACCGAGATACGCAGTATTTT
.,TRBJ2-7,TRBV9,.,CASSEGGGTAPYEQYF,TGTGCCAGCAGCGAGGGGGGTGGGACAGCTCCCTACGAGCAGTACTTC
.,TRBJ1-1,TRBV7-8,TRBD1,CASSLDWWGTENTEAFF,TGTGCCAGCAGCTTAGATTGGTGGGGGACAGAGAACACTGAAGCTTTCTTT
.,TRBJ2-7,TRBV10-2,TRBD1,CASSETGGIYEQYF,TGCGCCAGCAGTGAAACAGGGGGCATCTACGAGCAGTACTTC
.,TRBJ2-7,TRBV30,.,CAWTERAAEQYF,TGTGCCTGGACGGAGAGGGCGGCCGAGCAGTACTTC
.,TRBJ1-1,TRBV5-4,.,CASSLAGGAEAFF,TGTGCCAGCAGTCTCGCGGGAGGAGCTGAAGCTTTCTTT
.,TRBJ2-7,TRBV15,.,CATSRVTERYEQYF,TGTGCCACCAGCAGAGTAACTGAACGCTACGAGCAGTACTTC
.,TRBJ2-7,TRBV15,.,CATSREQHYEQYF,TGTGCCACCAGCAGAGAACAGCACTACGAGCAGTACTTC
.,TRBJ1-1,TRBV7-6,.,CASRSRGGGTFF,TGTGCCAGCAGATCAAGGGGAGGAGGAACTTTCTTT
.,TRBJ1-5,TRBV7-8,.,CASSLEPGGESNQPQHF,TGTGCCAGCAGCTTAGAGCCTGGGGGGGAGAGCAATCAGCCCCAGCATTTT
.,TRBJ1-2,TRBV19,.,CASSFLALDGYTF,TGTGCCAGTAGTTTCCTGGCTCTCGATGGCTACACCTTC
.,TRBJ1-1,TRBV27,.,CASRNAGEGTEAFF,TGTGCCAGCCGAAATGCAGGGGAGGGGACTGAAGCTTTCTTT
.,TRBJ1-1,TRBV18,TRBD1,CASSARTGEEAFF,TGTGCCAGCTCAGCGAGGACAGGGGAGGAAGCTTTCTTT
.,TRBJ1-5,TRBV19,TRBD1,CASRDRSGGHPQHF,TGTGCCAGTAGGGACAGGTCAGGAGGGCACCCCCAGCATTTT